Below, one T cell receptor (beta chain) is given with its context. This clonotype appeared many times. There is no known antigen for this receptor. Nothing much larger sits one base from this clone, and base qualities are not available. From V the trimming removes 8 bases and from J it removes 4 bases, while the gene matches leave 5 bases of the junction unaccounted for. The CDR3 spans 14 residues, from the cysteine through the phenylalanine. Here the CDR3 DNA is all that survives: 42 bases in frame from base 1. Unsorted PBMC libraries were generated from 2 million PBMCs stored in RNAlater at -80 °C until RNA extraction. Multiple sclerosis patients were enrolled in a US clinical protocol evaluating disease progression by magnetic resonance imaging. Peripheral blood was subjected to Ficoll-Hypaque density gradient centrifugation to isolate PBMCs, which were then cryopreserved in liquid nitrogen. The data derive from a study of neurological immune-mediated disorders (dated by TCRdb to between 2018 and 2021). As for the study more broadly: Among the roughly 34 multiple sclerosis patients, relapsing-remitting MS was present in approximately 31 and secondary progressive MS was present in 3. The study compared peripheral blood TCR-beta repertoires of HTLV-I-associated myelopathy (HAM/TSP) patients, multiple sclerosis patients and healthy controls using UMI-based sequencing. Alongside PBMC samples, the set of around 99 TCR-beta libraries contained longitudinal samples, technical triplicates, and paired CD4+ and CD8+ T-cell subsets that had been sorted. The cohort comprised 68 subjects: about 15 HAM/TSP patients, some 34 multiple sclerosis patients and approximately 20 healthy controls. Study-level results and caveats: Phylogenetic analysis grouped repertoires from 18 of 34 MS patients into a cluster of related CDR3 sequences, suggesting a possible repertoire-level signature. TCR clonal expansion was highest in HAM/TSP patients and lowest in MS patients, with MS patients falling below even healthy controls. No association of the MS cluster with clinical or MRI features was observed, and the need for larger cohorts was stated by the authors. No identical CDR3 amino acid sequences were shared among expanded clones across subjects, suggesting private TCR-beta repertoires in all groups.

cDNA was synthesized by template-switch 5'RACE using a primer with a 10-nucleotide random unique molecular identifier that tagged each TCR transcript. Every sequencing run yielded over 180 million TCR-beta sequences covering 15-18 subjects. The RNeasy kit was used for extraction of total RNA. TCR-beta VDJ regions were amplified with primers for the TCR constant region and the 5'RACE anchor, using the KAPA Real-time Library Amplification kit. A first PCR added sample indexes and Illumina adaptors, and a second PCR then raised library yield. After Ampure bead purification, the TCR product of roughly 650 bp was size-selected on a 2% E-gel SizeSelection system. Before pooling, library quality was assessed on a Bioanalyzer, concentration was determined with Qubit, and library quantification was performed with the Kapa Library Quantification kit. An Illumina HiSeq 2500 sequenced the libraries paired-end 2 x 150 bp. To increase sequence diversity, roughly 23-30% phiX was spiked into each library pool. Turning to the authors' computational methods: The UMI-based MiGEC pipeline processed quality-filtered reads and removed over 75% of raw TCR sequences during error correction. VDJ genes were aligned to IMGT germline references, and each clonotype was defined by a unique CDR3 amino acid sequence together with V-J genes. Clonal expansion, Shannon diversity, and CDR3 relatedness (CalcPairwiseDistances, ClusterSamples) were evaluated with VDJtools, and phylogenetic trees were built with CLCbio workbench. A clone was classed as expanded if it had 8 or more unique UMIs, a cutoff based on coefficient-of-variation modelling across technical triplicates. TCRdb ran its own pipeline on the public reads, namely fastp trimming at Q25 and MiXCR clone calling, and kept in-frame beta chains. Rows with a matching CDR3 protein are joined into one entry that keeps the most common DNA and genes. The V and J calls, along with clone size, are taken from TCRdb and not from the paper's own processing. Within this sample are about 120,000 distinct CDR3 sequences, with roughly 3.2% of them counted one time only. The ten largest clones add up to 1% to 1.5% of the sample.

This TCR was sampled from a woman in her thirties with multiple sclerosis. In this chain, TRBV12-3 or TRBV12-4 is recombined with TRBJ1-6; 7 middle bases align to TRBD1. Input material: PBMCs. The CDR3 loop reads CASGPGGYNSPLHF. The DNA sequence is TGTGCCAGCGGTCCAGGGGGTTATAATTCACCCCTCCACTTT.